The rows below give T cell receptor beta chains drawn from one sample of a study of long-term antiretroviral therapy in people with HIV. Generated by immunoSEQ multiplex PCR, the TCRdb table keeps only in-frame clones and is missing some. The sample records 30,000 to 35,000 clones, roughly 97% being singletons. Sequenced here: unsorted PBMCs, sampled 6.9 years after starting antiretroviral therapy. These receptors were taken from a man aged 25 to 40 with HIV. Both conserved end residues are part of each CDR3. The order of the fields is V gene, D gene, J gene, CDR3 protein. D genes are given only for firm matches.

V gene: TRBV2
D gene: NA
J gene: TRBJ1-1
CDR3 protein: CASRAGQTEAFF

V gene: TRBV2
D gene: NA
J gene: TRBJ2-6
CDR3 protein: CASTGDGANVLTF

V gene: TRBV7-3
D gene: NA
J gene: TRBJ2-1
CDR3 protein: CASSITSSYNEQFF

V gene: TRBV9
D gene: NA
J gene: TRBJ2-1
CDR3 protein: CASIRLEVSYNEQFF

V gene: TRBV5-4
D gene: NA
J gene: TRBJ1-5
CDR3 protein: CASSLRGSNQPQHF

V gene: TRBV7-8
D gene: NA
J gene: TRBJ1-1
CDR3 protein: CASSFGGTPRAFF

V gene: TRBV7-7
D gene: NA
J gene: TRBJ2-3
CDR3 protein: CGGGTDTQYF

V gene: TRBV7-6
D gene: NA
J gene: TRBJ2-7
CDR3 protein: CASSLGGEPSYEQYF

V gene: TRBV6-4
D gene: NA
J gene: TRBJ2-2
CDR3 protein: CASRPGTRGGELFF

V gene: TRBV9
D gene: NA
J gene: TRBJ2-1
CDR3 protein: CASSQGIRGNEQFF

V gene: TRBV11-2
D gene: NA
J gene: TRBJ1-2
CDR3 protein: CASSLDGSGAGFGYTF

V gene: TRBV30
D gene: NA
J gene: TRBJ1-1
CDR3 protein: CAWSVAPEAFF

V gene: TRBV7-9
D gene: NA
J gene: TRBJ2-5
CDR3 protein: CASSLSFETQYF

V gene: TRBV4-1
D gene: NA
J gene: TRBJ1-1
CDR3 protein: CASSQWEGNTEAFF

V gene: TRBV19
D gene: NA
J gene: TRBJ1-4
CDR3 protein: CASSRSGEKLFF

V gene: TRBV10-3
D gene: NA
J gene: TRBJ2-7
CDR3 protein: CAISEALSGEQYF

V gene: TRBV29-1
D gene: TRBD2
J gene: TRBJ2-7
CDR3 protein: CSVVRGASGTNEQYF

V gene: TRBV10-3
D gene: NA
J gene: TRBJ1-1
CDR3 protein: CAIRIRGSNTEAFF

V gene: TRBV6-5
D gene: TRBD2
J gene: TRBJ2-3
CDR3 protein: CASRGGPDTQYF

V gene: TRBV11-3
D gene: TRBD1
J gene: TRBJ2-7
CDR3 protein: CASSLGGTGSYEQYF

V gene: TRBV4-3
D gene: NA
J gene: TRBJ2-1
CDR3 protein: CASSQEILHYNEQFF

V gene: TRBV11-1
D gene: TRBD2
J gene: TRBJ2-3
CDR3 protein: CASSLTDPSGGVQGTQYF

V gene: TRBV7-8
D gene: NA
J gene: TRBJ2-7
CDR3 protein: CASSLKGSTYEQYF

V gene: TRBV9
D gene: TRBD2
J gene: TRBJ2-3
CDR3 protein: CASSASGVVTDTQYF

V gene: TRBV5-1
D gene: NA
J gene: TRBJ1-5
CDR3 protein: CASSLEGLYQPQHF

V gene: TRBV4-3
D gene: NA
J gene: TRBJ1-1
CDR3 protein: CASRQGKGGTEAFF

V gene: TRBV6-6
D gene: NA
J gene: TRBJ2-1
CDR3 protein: CASTLPATNEQFF